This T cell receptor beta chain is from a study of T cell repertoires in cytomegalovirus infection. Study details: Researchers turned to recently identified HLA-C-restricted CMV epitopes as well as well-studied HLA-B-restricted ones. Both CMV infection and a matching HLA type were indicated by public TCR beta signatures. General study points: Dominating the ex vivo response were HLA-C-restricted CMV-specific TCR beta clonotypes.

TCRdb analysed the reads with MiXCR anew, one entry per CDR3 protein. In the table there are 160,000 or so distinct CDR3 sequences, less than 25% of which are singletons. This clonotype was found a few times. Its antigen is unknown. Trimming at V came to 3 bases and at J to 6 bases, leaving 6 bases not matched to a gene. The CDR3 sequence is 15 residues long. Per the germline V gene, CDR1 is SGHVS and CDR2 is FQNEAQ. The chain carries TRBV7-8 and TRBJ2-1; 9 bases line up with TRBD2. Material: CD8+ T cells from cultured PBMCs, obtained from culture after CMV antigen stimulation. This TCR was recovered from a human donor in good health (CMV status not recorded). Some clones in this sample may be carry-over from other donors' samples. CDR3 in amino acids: CASSFLAGVSNEQFF. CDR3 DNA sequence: TGTGCCAGCAGCTTCTTAGCGGGAGTATCCAATGAGCAGTTCTTC.